What follows is one T cell receptor beta chain and its context. The antigen is unknown. This table comes from immunoSEQ multiplex PCR, and its TCRdb copy is limited to in-frame clones, with some not included. Seen here are nearly 55,000 clones, less than 85% observed once, and the top ten hold approximately 8%. The data were taken from a study of T cell clones after liver transplantation. Background on the study: Apart from three HCV-positive recipients, transplants were for non-autoimmune, non-viral reasons. Notes on the study in general: In two subjects, few donor cells limited the measurable donor-reactive repertoire. Graft donor-reactive T cells possibly entered the graft instead of undergoing deletion.

Sorting of unstimulated PBMCs yielded separate CD3+CD4+ and CD3+CD8+ fractions. Per germline, CDR1 DFQATT and CDR2 SNEGSKA (reference sequence). The CDR3 is made up of 11 amino acids. Trimming pared 3 bases from V and 3 bases from J, leaving 3 bases between. The receptor's source is a human donor who received a liver transplant. The sequencing used CD4+ T cells from blood, collected before liver transplant. V and J are TRBV20-1 and TRBJ2-1; D is unresolved. CDR3 region: CSASNYNEQFF. For the CDR3, the DNA is TGCAGTGCTAGCAACTACAATGAGCAGTTCTTC.